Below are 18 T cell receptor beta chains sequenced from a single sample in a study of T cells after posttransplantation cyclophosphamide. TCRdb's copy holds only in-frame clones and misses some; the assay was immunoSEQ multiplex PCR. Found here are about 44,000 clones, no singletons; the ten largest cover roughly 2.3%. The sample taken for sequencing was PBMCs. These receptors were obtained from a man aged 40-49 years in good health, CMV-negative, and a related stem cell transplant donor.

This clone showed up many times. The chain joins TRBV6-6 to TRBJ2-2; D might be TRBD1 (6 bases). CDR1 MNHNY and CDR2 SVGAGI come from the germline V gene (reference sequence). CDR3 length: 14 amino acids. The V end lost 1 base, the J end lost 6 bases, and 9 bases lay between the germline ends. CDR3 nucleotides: TGTGCCAGCAGTTACTTAGGGGGTGCCGGGGAGCTGTTTTTT. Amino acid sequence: CASSYLGGAGELFF.

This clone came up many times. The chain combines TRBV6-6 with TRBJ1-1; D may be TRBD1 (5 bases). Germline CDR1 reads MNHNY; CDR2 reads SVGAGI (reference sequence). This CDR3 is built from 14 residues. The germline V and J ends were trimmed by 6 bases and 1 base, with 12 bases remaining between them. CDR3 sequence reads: CASSIRQGNTEAFF. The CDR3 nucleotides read TGTGCCAGCAGCATCAGGCAGGGGAACACTGAAGCTTTCTTT.

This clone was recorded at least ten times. Here the CDR3 DNA reads TGTGCCAGCAGCTTCCATCCAGGGGACTACGAGCAGTACTTC. It specifies CASSFHPGDYEQYF. The V call is TRBV7-3, the J call TRBJ2-7, with D maybe TRBD1 (6 bases). The germline CDR1 and CDR2 sequences are SGHTA and FQGTGA. V dropped 3 bases and J dropped 3 bases, with 12 bases sitting between them. The CDR3 totals 14 residues.

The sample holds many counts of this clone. The CDR3 spells CASSLQGAQSEAFF. The DNA for the CDR3 is TGTGCCAGCAGTTTACAGGGGGCCCAGAGTGAAGCTTTCTTT. The chain combines TRBV7-9 with TRBJ1-1, with TRBD1 matching over 9 bases. There are 14 residues in the CDR3. Trimming took 6 bases from V and 7 from J; bases not matched to a gene: 9. Germline assignment: CDR1 SEHNR and CDR2 FQNEAQ (reference sequence). Full variable domain (rest looked up from reference TRBV7-9 and TRBJ1-1): DTGVSQNPRHKITKRGQNVTFRCDPISEHNRLYWYRQTLGQGPEFLTYFQNEAQLEKSRLLSDRFSAERPKGSFSTLEIQRTEQGDSAMYLCASSLQGAQSEAFFGQGTRLTVV.

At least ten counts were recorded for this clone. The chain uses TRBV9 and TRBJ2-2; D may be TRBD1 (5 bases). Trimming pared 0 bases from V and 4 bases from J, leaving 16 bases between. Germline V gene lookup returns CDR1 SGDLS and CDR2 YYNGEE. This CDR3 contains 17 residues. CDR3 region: CASSVVPEQEFTGELFF. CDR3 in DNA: TGTGCCAGCAGCGTAGTCCCCGAACAGGAGTTCACCGGGGAGCTGTTTTTT.

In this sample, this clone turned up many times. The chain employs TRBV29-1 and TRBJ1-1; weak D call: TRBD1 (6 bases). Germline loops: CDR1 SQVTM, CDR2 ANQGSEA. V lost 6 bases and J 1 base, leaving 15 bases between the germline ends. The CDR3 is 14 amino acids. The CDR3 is CSVTRGTSNTEAFF. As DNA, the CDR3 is TGCAGCGTGACCAGGGGAACTTCGAACACTGAAGCTTTCTTT.

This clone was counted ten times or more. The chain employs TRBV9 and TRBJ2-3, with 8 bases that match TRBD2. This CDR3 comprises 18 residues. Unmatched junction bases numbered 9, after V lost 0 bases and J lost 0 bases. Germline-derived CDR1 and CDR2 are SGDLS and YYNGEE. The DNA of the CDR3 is TGTGCCAGCAGCGTAGAGGGACTAGAGAGCACTAGCACAGATACGCAGTATTTT. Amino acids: CASSVEGLESTSTDTQYF.

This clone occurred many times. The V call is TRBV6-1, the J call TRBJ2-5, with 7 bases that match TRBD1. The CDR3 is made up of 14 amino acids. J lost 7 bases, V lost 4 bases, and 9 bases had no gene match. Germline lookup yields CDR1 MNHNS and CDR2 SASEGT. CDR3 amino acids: CASSGTGAGRTQYF. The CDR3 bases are TGTGCCAGCAGTGGGACAGGTGCCGGGCGGACCCAGTACTTC.

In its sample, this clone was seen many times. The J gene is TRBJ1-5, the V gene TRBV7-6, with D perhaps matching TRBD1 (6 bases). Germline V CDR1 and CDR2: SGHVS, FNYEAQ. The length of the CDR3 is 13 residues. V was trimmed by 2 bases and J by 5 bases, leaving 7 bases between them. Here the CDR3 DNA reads TGTGCCAGCAGCTTACACAGGGATCAGCCCCAGCATTTT. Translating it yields CASSLHRDQPQHF.

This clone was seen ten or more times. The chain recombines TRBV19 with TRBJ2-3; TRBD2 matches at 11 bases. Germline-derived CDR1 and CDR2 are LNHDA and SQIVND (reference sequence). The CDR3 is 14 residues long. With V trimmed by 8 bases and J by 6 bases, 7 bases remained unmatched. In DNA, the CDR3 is TGTGCCAGTTATAGCGGGAGGGCCGGGGATACGCAGTATTTT. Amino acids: CASYSGRAGDTQYF.

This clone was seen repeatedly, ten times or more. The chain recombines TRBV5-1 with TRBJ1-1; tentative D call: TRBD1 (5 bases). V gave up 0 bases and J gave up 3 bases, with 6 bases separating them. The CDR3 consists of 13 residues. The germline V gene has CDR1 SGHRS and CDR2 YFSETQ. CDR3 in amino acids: CASSLAGDTEAFF. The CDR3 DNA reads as TGCGCCAGCAGCTTGGCGGGGGACACTGAAGCTTTCTTT.

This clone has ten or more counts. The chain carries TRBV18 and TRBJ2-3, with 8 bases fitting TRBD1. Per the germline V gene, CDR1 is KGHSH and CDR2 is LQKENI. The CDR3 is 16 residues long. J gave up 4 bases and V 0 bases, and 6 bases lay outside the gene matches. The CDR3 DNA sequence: TGTGCCAGCTCACCACCGGGACAGGTTAATCCAGATACGCAGTATTTT. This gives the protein CASSPPGQVNPDTQYF.

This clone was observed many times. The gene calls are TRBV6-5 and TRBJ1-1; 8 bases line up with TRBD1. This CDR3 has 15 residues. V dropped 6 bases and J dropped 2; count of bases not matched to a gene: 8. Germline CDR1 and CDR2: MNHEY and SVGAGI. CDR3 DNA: TGTGCCAGCAGAAGTTACAGGGGGATTAACACTGAAGCTTTCTTT. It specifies CASRSYRGINTEAFF.

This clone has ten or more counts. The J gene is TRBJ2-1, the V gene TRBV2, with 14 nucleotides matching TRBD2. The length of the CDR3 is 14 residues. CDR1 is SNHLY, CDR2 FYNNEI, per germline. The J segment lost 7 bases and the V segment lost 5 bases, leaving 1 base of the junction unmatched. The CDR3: CASSRLAGGNEQFF. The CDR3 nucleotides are TGTGCCAGCAGTAGACTAGCGGGGGGGAATGAGCAGTTCTTC.

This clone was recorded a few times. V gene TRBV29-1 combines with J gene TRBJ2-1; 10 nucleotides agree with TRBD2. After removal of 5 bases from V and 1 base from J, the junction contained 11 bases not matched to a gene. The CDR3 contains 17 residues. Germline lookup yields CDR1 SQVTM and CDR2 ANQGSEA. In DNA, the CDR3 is TGCAGCGTTTTGGCAGCGGGAGGGGTTAGATCCTACAATGAGCAGTTCTTC. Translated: CSVLAAGGVRSYNEQFF.

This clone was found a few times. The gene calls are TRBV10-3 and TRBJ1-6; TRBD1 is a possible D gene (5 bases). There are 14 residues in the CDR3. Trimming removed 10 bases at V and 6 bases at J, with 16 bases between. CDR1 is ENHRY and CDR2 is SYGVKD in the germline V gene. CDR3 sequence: CASGGYRGNSPLHF. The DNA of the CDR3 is TGTGCCAGCGGGGGGTACAGAGGTAATTCACCCCTCCACTTT.

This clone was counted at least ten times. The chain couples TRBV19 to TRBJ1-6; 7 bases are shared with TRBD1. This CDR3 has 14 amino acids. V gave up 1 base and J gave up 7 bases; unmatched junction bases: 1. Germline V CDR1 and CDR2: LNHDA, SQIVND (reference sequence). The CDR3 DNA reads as TGTGCCAGTAGTATAGCACAGGGGAATTCACCCCTCCACTTT. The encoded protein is CASSIAQGNSPLHF.

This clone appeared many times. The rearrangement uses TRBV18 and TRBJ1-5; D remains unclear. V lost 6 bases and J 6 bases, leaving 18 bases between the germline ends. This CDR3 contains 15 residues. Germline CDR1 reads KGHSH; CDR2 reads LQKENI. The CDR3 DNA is TGTGCCAGCTCTCTTAAATCGGGATCGGCTCAGCCCCAGCATTTT. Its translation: CASSLKSGSAQPQHF.